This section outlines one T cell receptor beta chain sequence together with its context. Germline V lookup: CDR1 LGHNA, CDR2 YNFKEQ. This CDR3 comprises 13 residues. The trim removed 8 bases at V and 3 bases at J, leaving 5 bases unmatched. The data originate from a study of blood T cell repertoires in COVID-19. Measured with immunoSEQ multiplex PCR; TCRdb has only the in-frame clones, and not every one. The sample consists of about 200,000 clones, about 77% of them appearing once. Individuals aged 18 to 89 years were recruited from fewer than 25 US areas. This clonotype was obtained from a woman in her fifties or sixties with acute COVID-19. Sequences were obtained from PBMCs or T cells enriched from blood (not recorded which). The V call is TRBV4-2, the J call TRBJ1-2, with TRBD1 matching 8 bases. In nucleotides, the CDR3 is TGTGCCAGCGGGCAGGGGGCGGACTATGGCTACACCTTC. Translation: CASGQGADYGYTF.